The source of this TCR beta chain is a study of PD-L1 blockade in urothelial cancer. The overall study: Prior regimens of chemotherapy numbered 0 to 3 per patient. Blood underwent analysis 3 weeks (second dose) and 6 weeks after treatment began.

CDR1 is MNHNS and CDR2 is SASEGT in the germline V gene. The CDR3 sequence is 16 residues long. V was pared by 0 bases and J by 1 base, with 3 bases of the junction left unmatched. TCRdb keeps only in-frame clones here, not all; method: immunoSEQ multiplex PCR. Of approximately 100,000 clones listed, approximately 90% are singletons. The sequences come from PBMCs, collected around atezolizumab (anti-PD-L1) treatment. The gene calls are TRBV6-1 and TRBJ1-5, with TRBD1 identical over 7 bases. The TCR originated in a woman of 80 years or more with urothelial cancer. The DNA of the CDR3 is TGTGCCAGCAGTGAAGCAGGGACAGCCAGCAATCAGCCCCAGCATTTT. Translation: CASSEAGTASNQPQHF.